Detailed here is one T cell receptor (beta chain). Antigen: not known. The data stem from a study of beta chain features in type 1 diabetes. General observations from the study: Among patients with Type 1 diabetes, TCRB CDR3s were moderately but significantly shorter in every one of the four CD4+ subsets. Sequencing of cDNA might inflate the share of cells that strongly express TCR. The naive, central memory and Treg TCRB repertoires of patients appeared to be more similar to one another than those of healthy donors.

CDR3 length equals 13 residues. V was shortened by 7 bases and J by 10 bases, with 17 bases between the two germline ends. From germline, CDR1 is MNHEY and CDR2 SVGAGI. Reverse transcription of all isolated RNA meant that expressed TCRB transcripts were sequenced. Clones were read by immunoSEQ multiplex PCR, and TCRdb kept only the in-frame ones, dropping some. The profile shows 120,000 or so clones, 15% to 20% of them singletons. Input material: central memory CD4+ T cells from blood. The chain uses TRBV6-5 and TRBJ2-1, with unresolved D. This TCR derives from a young man with type 1 diabetes. The CDR3 here is CASTSSTQWEQFF. The CDR3 DNA is TGTGCCAGCACTAGTTCAACCCAATGGGAGCAGTTCTTC.